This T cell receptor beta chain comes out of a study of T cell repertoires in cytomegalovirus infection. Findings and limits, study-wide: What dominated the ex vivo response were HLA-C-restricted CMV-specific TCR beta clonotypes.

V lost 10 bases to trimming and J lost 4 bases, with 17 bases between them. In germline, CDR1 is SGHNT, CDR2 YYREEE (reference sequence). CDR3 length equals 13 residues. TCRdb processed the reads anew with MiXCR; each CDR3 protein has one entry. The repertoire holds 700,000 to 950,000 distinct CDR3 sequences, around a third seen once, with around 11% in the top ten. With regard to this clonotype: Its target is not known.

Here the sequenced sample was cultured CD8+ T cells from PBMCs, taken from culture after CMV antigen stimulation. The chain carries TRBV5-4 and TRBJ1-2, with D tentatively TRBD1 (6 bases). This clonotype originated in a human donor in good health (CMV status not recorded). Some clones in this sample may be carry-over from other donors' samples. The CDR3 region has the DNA TGTGCCTACCATAGGACAGAAACCTATGGCTACACCTTC. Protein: CAYHRTETYGYTF.